This entry lists 23 T cell receptor beta chains sequenced from one sample in a study of cytotoxic CD8 clonotypes in ibrutinib-treated CLL. Here immunoSEQ multiplex PCR was the method, and the copy in TCRdb shows in-frame clones only, minus some. The sample has about 140,000 clones, 70% to 90% seen once; the top ten hold less than 8.5%. This specimen consisted of PBMCs, obtained after 36 months of ibrutinib treatment. The receptors derive from a human donor with chronic lymphocytic leukemia.

This sequence joins TRBV28 and TRBJ1-1; D call uncertain. Germline CDR1 and CDR2: MDHEN and SYDVKM. The V and J ends lost 5 bases and 8 bases respectively, with 15 bases between them. The CDR3 spans 13 residues. CDR3 bases: TGTGCCAGCAGTACCTCCCGGCTCGGGGAAGCTTTCTTT. Translating it yields CASSTSRLGEAFF.

The rearrangement links TRBV15 to TRBJ2-7; D not certain. The CDR3 has 15 amino acids. The germline CDR1 and CDR2 sequences are LNHNV and YYDKDF (reference sequence). The germline V and J ends were trimmed by 4 bases and 2 bases, with 15 bases remaining between them. The CDR3 protein is CATSKGETLTYEQYF. The CDR3 DNA follows: TGTGCCACCAGCAAAGGAGAGACACTTACCTACGAGCAGTACTTC.

The rearrangement joins TRBV9 to TRBJ2-5; possibly TRBD1 for D (6 bases). CDR1 SGDLS and CDR2 YYNGEE come from the germline V gene. The CDR3 extends over 13 amino acids. Trimming took off 3 bases at V and 5 bases at J, with 11 bases between the two ends. The chain's CDR3 is CASSAGVGETQYF. In DNA, the CDR3 is TGTGCCAGCAGCGCAGGGGTCGGGGAGACCCAGTACTTC.

This chain joins TRBV28 and TRBJ1-4, with D possibly matching TRBD1 (5 bases). CDR1 MDHEN and CDR2 SYDVKM come from the germline V gene. Trimming stripped 6 bases from V and 15 bases from J, with 14 bases between. The CDR3 contains 11 residues. CDR3 region: CASRVAEGVFF. The CDR3 DNA is TGTGCCAGCAGAGTAGCCGAAGGGGTGTTTTTT.

The rearrangement uses TRBV30 and TRBJ2-5; perhaps TRBD2 as D (6 bases). V gave up 3 bases and J gave up 5 bases, with 10 bases separating them. Germline V gene lookup returns CDR1 GTSNPN and CDR2 SVGIG (reference sequence). The CDR3 contains 12 residues. This chain's CDR3 is CAWSGAGETQYF. CDR3 nucleotide sequence: TGTGCCTGGAGCGGTGCGGGGGAGACCCAGTACTTC.

This clone was counted a few times. CDR3 sequence reads: CASSNPSGTANYGYTF. In nucleotides, the CDR3 is TGTGCCAGCAGCAACCCTTCCGGGACAGCGAACTATGGCTACACCTTC. This chain connects TRBV2 to TRBJ1-2; 7 bases are shared with TRBD1. The CDR3 length is 16 residues. V was pared by 6 bases and J by 2 bases, with 12 bases of the junction left unmatched. CDR1 is SNHLY, CDR2 FYNNEI, per germline.

The CDR3 sequence is CASSRGLAGGPHEQFF. CDR3 nucleotide sequence: TGTGCCAGCAGCCGGGGACTAGCGGGAGGGCCCCATGAGCAGTTCTTC. The gene calls are TRBV7-3 and TRBJ2-1, with TRBD2 matching over 16 bases. Germline V gene lookup returns CDR1 SGHTA and CDR2 FQGTGA. Trimming cost V 5 bases and J 8 bases; bases outside gene matches: 6. The CDR3 consists of 16 residues. Drawing the rest from reference TRBV7-3 and TRBJ2-1, the complete variable domain is GAGVSQTPSNKVTEKGKYVELRCDPISGHTALYWYRQSLGQGPEFLIYFQGTGAADDSGLPNDRFFAVRPEGSVSTLKIQRTERGDSAVYLCASSRGLAGGPHEQFFGPGTRLTVL.

V is TRBV27 and J is TRBJ2-1; 7 bases are shared with TRBD2. This CDR3 comprises 14 residues. J lost 6 bases, V lost 4 bases, and 6 bases had no gene match. CDR1 and CDR2 (germline): MNHEY, SMNVEV (reference sequence). The DNA for the CDR3 is TGTGCCAGCAGTTGGGCGGGAGCCGCCAATGAGCAGTTCTTC. Translation gives CASSWAGAANEQFF.

Only a few counts were recorded for this clone. The V gene is TRBV7-9, the J gene TRBJ1-1; 9 bases agree with TRBD1. After removal of 5 bases from V and 11 bases from J, the junction contained 9 bases not matched to a gene. Germline CDR1 reads SEHNR; CDR2 reads FQNEAQ (reference sequence). This CDR3 has 13 residues. The CDR3: CASSEQGASGAFF. The CDR3 DNA reads as TGTGCCAGCAGCGAACAGGGGGCGAGCGGGGCTTTCTTT.

The chain combines TRBV6-6 with TRBJ2-7, with D perhaps matching TRBD2 (5 bases). Germline values: CDR1 MNHNY, CDR2 SVGAGI (reference sequence). Trimming pared 5 bases from V and 4 bases from J, leaving 12 bases between. This CDR3 has 13 residues. The CDR3 bases are TGTGCCAGCAGTATCGGGAAGCTGTACGAGCAGTACTTC. Its translation is CASSIGKLYEQYF.

As to this clone: Other DNA sequences from this sample encode an identical CDR3 as well. The chain couples TRBV27 to TRBJ1-2, with D maybe TRBD1 (6 bases). The CDR3 runs to 13 residues. Germline CDR1 MNHEY, CDR2 SMNVEV (reference sequence). Trimming took off 5 bases at V and 4 bases at J, with 11 bases between the two ends. CDR3 in DNA: TGTGCCAGCAGTCCCCTGGACAGCTATGGCTACACCTTC. This codes for CASSPLDSYGYTF.

The rearrangement links TRBV6-5 to TRBJ2-1; possibly TRBD1 for D (8 bases). Germline values: CDR1 MNHEY, CDR2 SVGAGI. This CDR3 is 16 amino acids long. V shed 2 bases and J shed 2 bases, with 13 bases lying between them. The CDR3 region is CASSYRTGTTYNEQFF. CDR3 DNA: TGTGCCAGCAGTTACAGGACAGGGACTACCTACAATGAGCAGTTCTTC.

The V and J genes are TRBV6-6 and TRBJ2-3; D gene uncertain. Germline-derived CDR1 and CDR2 are MNHNY and SVGAGI (reference sequence). Trimming pared 1 base from V and 8 bases from J, leaving 7 bases between. CDR3 size: 12 residues. DNA for the CDR3: TGTGCCAGCAGTTACTTTAACGCTACGCAGTATTTT. Protein: CASSYFNATQYF.

The chain is built from TRBV18 and TRBJ2-7, with D possibly called TRBD1 or TRBD2 (5 bases each). Germline-derived CDR1 and CDR2 are KGHSH and LQKENI. The V gene lost 2 bases and the J gene lost 7 bases, with 18 bases spanning the gap. The CDR3 extends over 15 amino acids. CDR3 amino acids: CASSPEGPGRGEQYF. For the CDR3, the DNA is TGTGCCAGCTCACCAGAGGGCCCGGGAAGGGGAGAGCAGTACTTC. Full variable domain (outside the CDR3, taken from reference TRBV18 and TRBJ2-7): NAGVMQNPRHLVRRRGQEARLRCSPMKGHSHVYWYRQLPEEGLKFMVYLQKENIIDESGMPKERFSAEFPKEGPSILRIQQVVRGDSAAYFCASSPEGPGRGEQYFGPGTRLTVT.

This clone occurred many times. This CDR3 is CASSYSVGGLGNEQFF. The CDR3 DNA follows: TGTGCCAGCAGTTACTCGGTGGGGGGCCTAGGGAATGAGCAGTTCTTC. The rearrangement links TRBV6-5 to TRBJ2-1; D may be TRBD1 or TRBD2 (6 bases each). The CDR3 extends over 16 amino acids. The germline V and J ends were trimmed by 0 bases and 7 bases, with 16 bases remaining between them. Germline V lookup: CDR1 MNHEY, CDR2 SVGAGI.

This chain uses TRBV11-3 with TRBJ2-7; 10 bases map to TRBD1. Germline loops: CDR1 SGHNT, CDR2 YENEEA. This CDR3 is built from 15 residues. V was clipped by 1 base and J by 4 bases; unmatched bases: 4. CDR3 region: CASSLGDRGGYEQYF. In DNA, the CDR3 is TGTGCCAGCAGCTTAGGGGACAGGGGTGGATACGAGCAGTACTTC.

This chain uses TRBV25-1 with TRBJ1-2; 7 positions agree with TRBD1. The trim removed 5 bases at V and 3 bases at J, leaving 15 bases unmatched. Germline loops: CDR1 MGHDK, CDR2 SYGVNS. This CDR3 region has 17 residues. CDR3 sequence reads: CASSRGFGNDRDYGYTF. The CDR3 bases are TGTGCCAGCAGTCGGGGGTTTGGCAATGACAGGGACTATGGCTACACCTTC.

V and J are TRBV6-1 and TRBJ2-7; TRBD2 matches at 12 bases. This CDR3 comprises 14 residues. With V trimmed by 5 bases and J by 7 bases, 6 bases remained unmatched. The germline V gene has CDR1 MNHNS and CDR2 SASEGT. The CDR3 nucleotides read TGTGCCAGCAGTCTAGCGGGAGGGCCCTGGGAGCAGTACTTC. This codes for CASSLAGGPWEQYF.

The chain employs TRBV5-1 and TRBJ1-4; D is ambiguous. The CDR3 has 18 amino acids. Per germline, CDR1 SGHRS and CDR2 YFSETQ. The ends were cut back, 0 bases at V and 4 bases at J, with 19 bases in the middle. The CDR3 sequence: CASSLAPGFGVGNEKLFF. DNA of the CDR3: TGCGCCAGCAGCTTGGCCCCTGGGTTCGGAGTGGGTAATGAAAAACTGTTTTTT.

This chain links TRBV11-3 with TRBJ2-1; D gene ambiguous. This CDR3 comprises 14 residues. Germline assignment: CDR1 SGHNT and CDR2 YENEEA. V was clipped by 2 bases and J by 6 bases, with 11 bases between them. The CDR3 DNA reads as TGTGCCAGCAGCTTATGGGCTAGGAGCAATGAGCAGTTCTTC. Its translation is CASSLWARSNEQFF.

This clone occurred a few times. V is TRBV2 and J is TRBJ2-7, with D uncertain. V was pared by 8 bases and J by 4 bases, with 15 bases between. This CDR3 is built from 13 residues. Germline CDR1 and CDR2: SNHLY and FYNNEI. The CDR3 region is CASGRRLTYEQYF. CDR3 nucleotide sequence: TGTGCCAGCGGGCGACGTCTAACGTACGAGCAGTACTTC.

The chain employs TRBV11-3 and TRBJ1-1, with no clear D. The CDR3 has 13 amino acids. Germline V gene lookup returns CDR1 SGHNT and CDR2 YENEEA. Trimming cost V 5 bases and J 9 bases, with 16 bases left between them. CDR3: CASSRVGSEQAFF. CDR3 in DNA: TGTGCCAGCAGCCGTGTCGGTAGTGAACAAGCTTTCTTT. Drawing the rest from reference TRBV11-3 and TRBJ1-1, the complete variable domain is EAGVVQSPRYKIIEKKQPVAFWCNPISGHNTLYWYLQNLGQGPELLIRYENEEAVDDSQLPKDRFSAERLKGVDSTLKIQPAELGDSAVYLCASSRVGSEQAFFGQGTRLTVV.

The rearrangement links TRBV25-1 to TRBJ2-1, with TRBD2 identical over 9 bases. In germline, CDR1 is MGHDK, CDR2 SYGVNS. The J segment lost 10 bases and the V segment lost 1 base, leaving 8 bases of the junction unmatched. The CDR3 consists of 15 residues. In DNA form, the CDR3 reads TGTGCCAGCAGTGAATCAGAGCGGGGGGCGAGGGAGCAGTTCTTC. Translation: CASSESERGAREQFF. The full variable domain, in which reference TRBV25-1 and TRBJ2-1 provide the parts outside the CDR3, is EADIYQTPRYLVIGTGKKITLECSQTMGHDKMYWYQQDPGMELHLIHYSYGVNSTEKGDLSSESTVSRIRTEHFPLTLESARPSHTSQYLCASSESERGAREQFFGPGTRLTVL.